The rows below give T cell receptor beta chains drawn from one sample of a study of blood T cell repertoires in COVID-19. The data were produced by immunoSEQ multiplex PCR, yet TCRdb's version contains in-frame clones alone and is incomplete. Counted here are 200,000 to 250,000 clones, about 91% occurring once; the ten biggest clones make up around 1.5%. Input material: peripheral blood. These receptors came from a man aged 18 to 30 with active or convalescent COVID-19. Each CDR3 is given with its conserved first and last residue. Fields, in order: D gene, clone size, J gene, V gene, CDR3 protein, CDR3 DNA. The D gene is left open where the match is weak. Clone size is not always given. Where it is, it says once, few, many or a class for expanded clones.

d_call: TRBD2; clone_size: few; j_call: TRBJ2-1; v_call: TRBV4-3; cdr3_aa: CASSRDSGISYNEQFF; cdr3_nt: TGCGCCAGCAGCCGTGATAGCGGGATCTCCTACAATGAGCAGTTCTTC
d_call: TRBD2; clone_size: -; j_call: TRBJ2-2; v_call: TRBV3-1/TRBV3-2; cdr3_aa: CASSQVEAGGLFF; cdr3_nt: TGTGCCAGCAGCCAAGTAGAAGCGGGAGGGCTGTTTTTT
d_call: -; clone_size: -; j_call: TRBJ2-2; v_call: TRBV6-2/TRBV6-3; cdr3_aa: CASSYFFGGTGELFF; cdr3_nt: TGTGCCAGCAGTTACTTCTTTGGCGGCACCGGGGAGCTGTTTTTT
d_call: -; clone_size: -; j_call: TRBJ2-6; v_call: TRBV5-1; cdr3_aa: CASSLATGAGANVLTF; cdr3_nt: TGCGCCAGCAGCTTGGCCACGGGTGCTGGGGCCAACGTCCTGACTTTC
d_call: TRBD1; clone_size: -; j_call: TRBJ1-2; v_call: TRBV27; cdr3_aa: CASSQISDRAFYGYTF; cdr3_nt: TGTGCCAGCAGTCAGATTTCGGACAGGGCTTTCTATGGCTACACCTTC
d_call: TRBD2; clone_size: -; j_call: TRBJ2-1; v_call: TRBV19; cdr3_aa: CASSILTVGTSGREQFF; cdr3_nt: TGTGCCAGTAGTATTTTGACCGTGGGGACTAGCGGACGGGAGCAGTTCTTC
d_call: -; clone_size: few; j_call: TRBJ2-4; v_call: TRBV9; cdr3_aa: CASSVATGTRGIQYF; cdr3_nt: TGTGCCAGCAGCGTAGCTACCGGGACTCGGGGCATTCAGTACTTC
d_call: -; clone_size: -; j_call: TRBJ1-1; v_call: TRBV6-5; cdr3_aa: CASSQAGVAEAFF; cdr3_nt: TGTGCCAGCAGTCAGGCTGGCGTCGCTGAAGCTTTCTTT
d_call: -; clone_size: -; j_call: TRBJ1-2; v_call: TRBV9; cdr3_aa: CASSPVDSLNYGYTF; cdr3_nt: TGTGCCAGCAGCCCGGTGGACAGCCTTAACTATGGCTACACCTTC
d_call: -; clone_size: -; j_call: TRBJ1-1; v_call: TRBV10-3; cdr3_aa: CAISERGQNTEAFF; cdr3_nt: TGTGCCATCAGTGAGAGGGGCCAGAACACTGAAGCTTTCTTT
d_call: TRBD2; clone_size: -; j_call: TRBJ2-1; v_call: TRBV11-2; cdr3_aa: CASSLAVLAGDEQFF; cdr3_nt: TGTGCCAGCAGCTTAGCAGTACTAGCGGGAGACGAGCAGTTCTTC
d_call: -; clone_size: few; j_call: TRBJ1-1; v_call: TRBV6-1; cdr3_aa: CASSEWGRDRAGNTEAFF; cdr3_nt: TGTGCCAGCAGTGAATGGGGCAGGGATCGTGCCGGGAACACTGAAGCTTTCTTT
d_call: TRBD1; clone_size: -; j_call: TRBJ1-6; v_call: TRBV30; cdr3_aa: CAWSEGQGLSPLHF; cdr3_nt: TGTGCCTGGAGCGAGGGACAGGGGCTTTCACCCCTCCACTTT
d_call: -; clone_size: -; j_call: TRBJ2-2; v_call: TRBV7-2; cdr3_aa: CASSLSYTGELFF; cdr3_nt: TGTGCCAGCAGCTTATCCTACACCGGGGAGCTGTTTTTT